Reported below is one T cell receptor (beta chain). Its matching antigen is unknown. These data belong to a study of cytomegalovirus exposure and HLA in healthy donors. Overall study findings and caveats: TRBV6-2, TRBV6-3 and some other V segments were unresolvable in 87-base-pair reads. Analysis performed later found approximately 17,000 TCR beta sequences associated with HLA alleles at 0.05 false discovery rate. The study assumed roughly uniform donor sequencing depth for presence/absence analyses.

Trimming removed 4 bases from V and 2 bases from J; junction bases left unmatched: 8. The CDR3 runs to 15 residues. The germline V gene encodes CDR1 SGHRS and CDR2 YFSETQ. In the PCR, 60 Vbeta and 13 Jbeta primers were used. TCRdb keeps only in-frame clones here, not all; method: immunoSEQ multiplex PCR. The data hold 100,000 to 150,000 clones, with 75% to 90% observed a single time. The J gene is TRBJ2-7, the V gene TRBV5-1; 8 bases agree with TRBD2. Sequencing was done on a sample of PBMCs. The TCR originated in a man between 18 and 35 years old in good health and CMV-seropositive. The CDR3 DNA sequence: TGCGCCAGCAGCCGTAGCGGGGCCTTCACCTACGAGCAGTACTTC. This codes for CASSRSGAFTYEQYF.